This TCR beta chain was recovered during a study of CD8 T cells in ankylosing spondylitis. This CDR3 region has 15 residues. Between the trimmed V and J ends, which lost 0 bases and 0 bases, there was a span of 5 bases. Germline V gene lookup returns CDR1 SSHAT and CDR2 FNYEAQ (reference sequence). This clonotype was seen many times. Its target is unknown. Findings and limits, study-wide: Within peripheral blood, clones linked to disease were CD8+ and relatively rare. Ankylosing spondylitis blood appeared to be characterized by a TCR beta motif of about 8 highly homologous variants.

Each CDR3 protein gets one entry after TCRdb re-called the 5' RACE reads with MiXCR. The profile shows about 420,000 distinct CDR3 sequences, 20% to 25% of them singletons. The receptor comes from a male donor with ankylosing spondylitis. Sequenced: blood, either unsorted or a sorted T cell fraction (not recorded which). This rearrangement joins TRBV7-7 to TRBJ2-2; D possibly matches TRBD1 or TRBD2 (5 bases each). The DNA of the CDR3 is TGTGCCAGCAGCTTAGCGGGACCGAACACCGGGGAGCTGTTTTTT. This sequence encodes CASSLAGPNTGELFF.